This T cell receptor (beta chain) is drawn from a study of beta chain features in type 1 diabetes. This clone was counted only a few times. Every isolated RNA sample was fully reverse transcribed, so sequencing captured expressed TCRB transcripts. The repertoire was sequenced with immunoSEQ multiplex PCR; TCRdb's copy has only in-frame clones and lacks some. Of 900,000 or so clones listed, roughly a sixth are singletons. This CDR3 comprises 16 residues. V shed 4 bases and J 0 bases; nucleotides not matched to a gene: 9. Germline CDR1 is SGHDN and CDR2 is FVKESK. The sequenced sample consisted of naive CD4+ T cells from blood. The chain uses TRBV14 and TRBJ2-7, with 7 bases matching TRBD1. The TCR was taken from a woman under 30 in good health. CDR3 in amino acids: CASSLAGTANSYEQYF. The CDR3 DNA sequence: TGTGCCAGCAGCCTCGCCGGGACAGCGAACTCCTACGAGCAGTACTTC.